The clone carrying this T cell receptor beta chain was seen ten or more times. Its antigen is currently unknown. The source of the sample is a study of CD8 T cells in ankylosing spondylitis. Study-wide results and limits: In ankylosing spondylitis blood, a motif of roughly 8 highly homologous TCR beta variants appeared characteristic.

One entry per CDR3 protein results from TCRdb running MiXCR on the 5' RACE reads. The table records 800,000 to 900,000 distinct CDR3 sequences, around 11% of them present only once. This TCR was sampled from a male donor with ankylosing spondylitis. The sequencing sample was made of blood, either unsorted or a sorted T cell fraction (not recorded which).

The CDR3 loop reads CASSPSGGQTYEQYF. CDR3 bases: TGTGCCAGCAGCCCATCGGGGGGTCAGACTTACGAGCAGTACTTC. The chain links TRBV7-2 to TRBJ2-7; 7 bases line up with TRBD2. The V gene's germline CDR1 is SGHTA and CDR2 FQGNSA. With 5 bases clipped from V and 4 bases from J, the junction kept 11 bases outside the gene matches. CDR3 length: 15 residues.